Listed here are 3 T cell receptor beta chains from one sample, sequenced in a study of blood T cell repertoires in COVID-19. This table comes from immunoSEQ multiplex PCR, and its TCRdb copy is limited to in-frame clones, with some not included. The table includes some 60,000 clones, around 81% detected once. Sequences were obtained from peripheral blood. These receptors all come from an elderly woman with acute or convalescent COVID-19.

The chain employs TRBV2 and TRBJ1-4, with TRBD1 matching 8 bases. V lost 6 bases and J lost 3; bases outside the gene matches: 6. CDR3 length: 15 residues. The germline V gene encodes CDR1 SNHLY and CDR2 FYNNEI. The CDR3 DNA follows: TGTGCCAGCAGGCCCGACAGGGGTTCTAATGAAAAACTGTTTTTT. Encoded protein: CASRPDRGSNEKLFF.

The chain is built from TRBV9 and TRBJ2-2, with a possible D match to TRBD2 (5 bases). This CDR3 is built from 15 residues. V lost 3 bases, J lost 5 bases, and 14 bases lay in between. CDR1 SGDLS and CDR2 YYNGEE come from the germline V gene. The CDR3 spells CASSARGMATGELFF. CDR3 nucleotides: TGTGCCAGCAGCGCCCGAGGGATGGCTACCGGGGAGCTGTTTTTT.

CDR3 nucleotide sequence: TGTGCCTGGAGTGTACAGCGGAGCGGGGGGCTCTCCTACGAGCAGTACTTC. Translated, it gives CAWSVQRSGGLSYEQYF. This chain links TRBV30 with TRBJ2-7; 9 bases agree with TRBD2. Germline-derived CDR1 and CDR2 are GTSNPN and SVGIG (reference sequence). The V gene end was trimmed by 0 bases and the J gene end by 0 bases; junction bases not matched to a gene: 9. The CDR3 consists of 17 residues.